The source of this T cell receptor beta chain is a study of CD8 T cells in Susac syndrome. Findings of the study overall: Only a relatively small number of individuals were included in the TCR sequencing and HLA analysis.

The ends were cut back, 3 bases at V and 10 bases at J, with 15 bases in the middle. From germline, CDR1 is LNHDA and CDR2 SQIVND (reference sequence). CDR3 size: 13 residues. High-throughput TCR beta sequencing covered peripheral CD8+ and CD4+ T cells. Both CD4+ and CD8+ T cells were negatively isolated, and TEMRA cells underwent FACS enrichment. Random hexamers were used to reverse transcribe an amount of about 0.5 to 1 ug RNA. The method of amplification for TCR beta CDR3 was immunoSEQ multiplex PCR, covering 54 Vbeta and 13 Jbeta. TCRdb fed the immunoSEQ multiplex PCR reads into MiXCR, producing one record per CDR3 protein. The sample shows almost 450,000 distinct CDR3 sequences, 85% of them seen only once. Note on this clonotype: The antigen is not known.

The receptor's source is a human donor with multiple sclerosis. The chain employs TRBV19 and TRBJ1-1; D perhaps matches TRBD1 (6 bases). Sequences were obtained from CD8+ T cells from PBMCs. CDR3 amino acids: CASSIAQGRGAFF. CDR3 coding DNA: TGTGCCAGTAGTATTGCACAGGGCCGGGGAGCTTTCTTT.